These T cell receptor beta chains were read from a single sample in a study of T cell repertoires and Cas9 in healthy adults. Clones were read by immunoSEQ multiplex PCR, and TCRdb kept only the in-frame ones, dropping some. The data show 13,000 to 15,000 clones, 89% seen once. The sequencing input was Tregs (CD4+, CD25+, CD127-, CD137-, CD154-) from PBMCs; culture status not recorded. The source is a human donor in good health. Each CDR3 is given with its conserved first and last residue. D genes are given only for firm matches. A clone size is listed for some rows: how often the clone was seen (once, few, many), or a class if it is expanded.

v_gene	abundance	d_gene	j_gene	CDR3aa	CDR3nt
TRBV9	NA	NA	TRBJ2-2	CASSAERGYTGELFF	TGTGCCAGCAGCGCTGAAAGGGGGTACACCGGGGAGCTGTTTTTT
TRBV19	once	NA	TRBJ1-1	CASPIGGNTEASF	TGTGCCAGTCCCATCGGAGGGAACACTGAAGCTTCCTTT
TRBV6-1	NA	TRBD2	TRBJ2-1	CASKWTSGGVNEQFF	TGTGCCAGCAAATGGACTAGCGGGGGGGTGAATGAGCAGTTCTTC
TRBV6-6	NA	NA	TRBJ2-7	CASSYYPLDYEQYF	TGTGCCAGCAGTTACTATCCATTAGATTACGAGCAGTACTTC
TRBV2	few	TRBD1	TRBJ1-4	CASSGTGRGRKLFF	TGTGCCAGCAGCGGGACAGGGAGGGGAAGAAAACTGTTTTTT
TRBV27	once	NA	TRBJ1-1	CASRTPQGLKVTEAFF	TGTGCCAGCAGGACACCCCAGGGGTTAAAAGTGACTGAAGCTTTCTTT
TRBV28	NA	TRBD1	TRBJ1-2	CASREGGAKYGYTF	TGTGCCAGCAGAGAAGGGGGCGCAAAGTATGGCTACACCTTC
TRBV19	NA	NA	TRBJ2-3	CASRQRDTQYF	TGTGCCAGTAGACAGAGAGATACGCAGTATTTT
TRBV18	once	NA	TRBJ1-1	CASSRIRALNTEAFF	TGTGCCAGCTCACGGATCAGGGCATTGAACACTGAAGCTTTCTTT
TRBV5-1	NA	TRBD1	TRBJ1-3	CASSTGQFSGNTIYF	TGCGCCAGCAGCACGGGACAGTTCTCTGGAAACACCATATATTTT
TRBV6-5	NA	NA	TRBJ2-5	CASTLDYYQGTQYF	TGTGCCAGCACTCTAGATTATTATCAAGGGACCCAGTACTTC
TRBV28	NA	NA	TRBJ1-2	CASSTRNWGGGF	TGTGCCAGCAGTACCAGAAATTGGGGGGGAGGCTTC
TRBV6-6	few	TRBD1	TRBJ1-2	CASRRWTGGAGDGYTF	TGTGCCAGCAGGAGGTGGACAGGGGGCGCGGGGGATGGCTACACCTTC
TRBV6-5	NA	NA	TRBJ1-2	CASSARTDYGYTF	TGTGCCAGCAGTGCCAGGACAGATTATGGCTACACCTTC
TRBV6-5	once	NA	TRBJ2-6	CASSPLVGGANVLTF	TGTGCCAGCAGCCCTCTAGTTGGGGGGGCCAACGTCCTGACTTTC
TRBV19	NA	TRBD1	TRBJ1-5	CASSVRDSTNQPQHF	TGTGCCAGTAGTGTCCGGGACAGCACGAATCAGCCCCAGCATTTT
TRBV6-1	once	NA	TRBJ1-1	CASRYLMNTEAFF	TGTGCCAGCCGCTATCTTATGAACACTGAAGCTTTCTTT
TRBV10-3	NA	NA	TRBJ2-1	CAISERGEQFF	TGTGCCATCAGTGAGCGGGGGGAGCAGTTCTTC
TRBV28	NA	NA	TRBJ1-5	CASSPGGGGYNQPQHF	TGTGCCAGCAGCCCCGGTGGAGGGGGATACAATCAGCCCCAGCATTTT
TRBV7-9	NA	NA	TRBJ2-1	CASRTQTGYNEQFF	TGTGCCAGCAGAACCCAGACAGGTTACAATGAGCAGTTCTTC
TRBV7-8	NA	TRBD1	TRBJ2-3	CASSMDRASTDTQYF	TGTGCCAGCAGCATGGACAGGGCCAGCACAGATACGCAGTATTTT
TRBV7-3	NA	NA	TRBJ2-2	CASSLSRNTGELFF	TGTGCCAGCAGCTTAAGTCGGAACACCGGGGAGCTGTTTTTT
TRBV11-2	once	NA	TRBJ2-3	CASSLLSTDTQYF	TGTGCCAGCAGCTTACTTAGCACAGATACGCAGTATTTT
TRBV4-1	NA	NA	TRBJ1-1	CASSRITGNTEAFF	TGCGCCAGCAGCCGAATAACGGGGAACACTGAAGCTTTCTTT
TRBV7-2	NA	TRBD2	TRBJ2-7	CASSWGRDYEQYF	TGTGCCAGCAGCTGGGGGAGGGACTACGAGCAGTACTTC
TRBV7-8	NA	NA	TRBJ1-1	CASSPQPTAGTEAFF	TGTGCCAGCAGCCCCCAACCTACGGCGGGCACTGAAGCTTTCTTT
TRBV27	NA	NA	TRBJ1-4	CASVEGGTNEKLFF	TGTGCCAGCGTGGAGGGAGGAACTAATGAAAAACTGTTTTTT